Given below is one T cell receptor beta chain in context. The PCR used 60 Vbeta and 13 Jbeta primers. Clones were sequenced by immunoSEQ multiplex PCR, and TCRdb holds only the in-frame ones, with some missing. The sample carries about 230,000 clones, about 85% recorded once. These data come from a study of cytomegalovirus exposure and HLA in healthy donors. Losses at the gene ends were 5 bases for V and 3 bases for J; bases not matched to a gene: 9. This CDR3 spans 15 amino acids. Germline V CDR1 and CDR2: SNHLY, FYNNEI. The sample taken for sequencing was PBMCs. This clonotype was sampled from a girl aged 2 to 10 in good health and CMV-seronegative. The chain combines TRBV2 with TRBJ2-7, with 8 bases aligning to TRBD2. In DNA form, the CDR3 reads TGTGCCAGCAGTAGTATCGCGGCGGGGGGCTACGAGCAGTACTTC. Translated, it gives CASSSIAAGGYEQYF.